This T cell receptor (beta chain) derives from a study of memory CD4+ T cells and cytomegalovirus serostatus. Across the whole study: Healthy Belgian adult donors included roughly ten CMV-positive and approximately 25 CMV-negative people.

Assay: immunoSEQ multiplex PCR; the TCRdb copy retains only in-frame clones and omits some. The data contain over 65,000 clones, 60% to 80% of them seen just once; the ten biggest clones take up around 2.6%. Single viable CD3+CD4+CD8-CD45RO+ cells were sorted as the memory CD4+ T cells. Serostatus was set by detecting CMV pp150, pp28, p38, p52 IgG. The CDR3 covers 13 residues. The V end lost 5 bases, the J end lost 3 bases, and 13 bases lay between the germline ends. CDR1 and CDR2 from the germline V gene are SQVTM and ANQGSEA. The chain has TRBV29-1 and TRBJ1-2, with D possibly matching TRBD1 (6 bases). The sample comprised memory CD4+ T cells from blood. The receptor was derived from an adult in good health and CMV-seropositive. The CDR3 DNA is TGCAGCGTTTACGCAGGGGCTTACTATGGCTACACCTTC. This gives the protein CSVYAGAYYGYTF.